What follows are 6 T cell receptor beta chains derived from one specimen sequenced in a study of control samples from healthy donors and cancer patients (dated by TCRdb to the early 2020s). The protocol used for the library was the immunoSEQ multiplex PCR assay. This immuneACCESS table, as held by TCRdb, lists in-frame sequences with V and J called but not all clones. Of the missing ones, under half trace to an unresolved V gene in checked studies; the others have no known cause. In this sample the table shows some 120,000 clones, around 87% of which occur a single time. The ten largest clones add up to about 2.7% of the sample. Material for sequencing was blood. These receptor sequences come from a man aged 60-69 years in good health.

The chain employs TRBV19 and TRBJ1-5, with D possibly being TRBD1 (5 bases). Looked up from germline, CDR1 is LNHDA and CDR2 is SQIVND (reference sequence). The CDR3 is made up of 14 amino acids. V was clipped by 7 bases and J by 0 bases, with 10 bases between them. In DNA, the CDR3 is TGTGCCAGTAAAAGGGACTATAGCAATCAGCCCCAGCATTTT. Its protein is CASKRDYSNQPQHF.

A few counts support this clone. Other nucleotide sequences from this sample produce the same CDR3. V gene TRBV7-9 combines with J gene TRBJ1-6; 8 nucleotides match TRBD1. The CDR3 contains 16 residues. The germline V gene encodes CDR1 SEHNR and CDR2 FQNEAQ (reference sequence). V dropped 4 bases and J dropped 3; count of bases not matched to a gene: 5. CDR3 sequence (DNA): TGTGCCAGCAGCTCCGGACAGGGTTTCTATAATTCACCCCTCCACTTT. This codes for CASSSGQGFYNSPLHF. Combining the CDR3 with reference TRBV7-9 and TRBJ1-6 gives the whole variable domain DTGVSQNPRHKITKRGQNVTFRCDPISEHNRLYWYRQTLGQGPEFLTYFQNEAQLEKSRLLSDRFSAERPKGSFSTLEIQRTEQGDSAMYLCASSSGQGFYNSPLHFGNGTRLTVT.

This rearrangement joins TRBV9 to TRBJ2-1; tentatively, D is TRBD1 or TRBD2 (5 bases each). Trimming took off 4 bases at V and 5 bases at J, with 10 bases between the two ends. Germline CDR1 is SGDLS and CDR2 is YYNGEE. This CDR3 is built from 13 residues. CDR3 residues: CASSRLGDNEQFF. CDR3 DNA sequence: TGTGCCAGCAGCCGTCTGGGGGACAATGAGCAGTTCTTC.

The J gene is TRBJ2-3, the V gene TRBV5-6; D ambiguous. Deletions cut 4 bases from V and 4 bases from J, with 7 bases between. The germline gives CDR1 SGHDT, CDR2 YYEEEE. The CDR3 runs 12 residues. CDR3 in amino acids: CASSRGPDTQYF. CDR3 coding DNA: TGTGCCAGCAGCCGAGGCCCAGATACGCAGTATTTT.

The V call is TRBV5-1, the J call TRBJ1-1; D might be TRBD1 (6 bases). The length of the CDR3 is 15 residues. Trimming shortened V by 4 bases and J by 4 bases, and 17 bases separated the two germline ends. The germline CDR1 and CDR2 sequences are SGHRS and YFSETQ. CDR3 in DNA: TGCGCCAGCAGCCGACTCTGGGGGGCGGGCACTGAAGCTTTCTTT. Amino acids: CASSRLWGAGTEAFF.

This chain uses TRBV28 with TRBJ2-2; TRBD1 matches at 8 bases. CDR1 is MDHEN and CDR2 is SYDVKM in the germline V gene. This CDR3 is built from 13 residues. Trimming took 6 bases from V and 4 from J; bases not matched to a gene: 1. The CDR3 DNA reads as TGTGCCAGCAGACAGGGGGGCACCGGGGAGCTGTTTTTT. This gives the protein CASRQGGTGELFF.